Following are 20 T cell receptor beta chains from one sample sequenced in a study of CD8+ T cells in alopecia areata. Once RNA had been extracted, it was reverse transcribed into cDNA to act as the sequencing template. Data came from immunoSEQ multiplex PCR; TCRdb stores just in-frame clones and leaves some out. The sample holds about 120,000 clones, less than 80% seen once. Sequences were obtained from CD4+ T cells sorted from blood. Receptors originate from a human donor in good health.

This clone was picked up one time. The J gene is TRBJ1-6, the V gene TRBV30; possibly TRBD1 for D (5 bases). The CDR3 spans 13 residues. Germline CDR1 reads GTSNPN; CDR2 reads SVGIG (reference sequence). The V gene lost 5 bases and the J gene lost 7 bases, with 12 bases spanning the gap. The chain's CDR3 is CAWRPGGNSPLHF. The CDR3 DNA sequence: TGTGCCTGGCGGCCCGGGGGGAATTCACCCCTCCACTTT.

The chain recombines TRBV15 with TRBJ2-3, with D perhaps being TRBD1 or TRBD2 (5 bases each). Germline V gene sequence: CDR1 LNHNV, CDR2 YYDKDF (reference sequence). This CDR3 has 15 residues. V shed 0 bases and J shed 4 bases, with 11 bases lying between them. CDR3 DNA: TGTGCCACCAGCAGAGAGGGACCCCTATCAGATACGCAGTATTTT. Encoded protein: CATSREGPLSDTQYF.

This rearrangement joins TRBV5-7 to TRBJ1-6; TRBD1 is a possible D gene (5 bases). TRBV5-7 is an open reading frame whose function is uncertain. CDR3 size: 14 residues. V lost 3 bases, J lost 9 bases, and 13 bases lay in between. This CDR3 reads CASSSRDGGSPLHF. CDR3 nucleotides: TGTGCCAGCAGCTCCAGGGACGGGGGTTCACCCCTCCACTTT.

This rearrangement joins TRBV5-1 to TRBJ2-7; 11 nucleotides match TRBD2. Trimming at V came to 4 bases and at J to 0 bases, leaving 9 bases not matched to a gene. Looked up from germline, CDR1 is SGHRS and CDR2 is YFSETQ. CDR3 length equals 17 residues. In DNA form, the CDR3 reads TGCGCCAGCAGCACCTGGACTAGCGGGCTATACTCCTACGAGCAGTACTTC. It encodes CASSTWTSGLYSYEQYF. Drawing the rest from reference TRBV5-1 and TRBJ2-7, the complete variable domain is KAGVTQTPRYLIKTRGQQVTLSCSPISGHRSVSWYQQTPGQGLQFLFEYFSETQRNKGNFPGRFSGRQFSNSRSEMNVSTLELGDSALYLCASSTWTSGLYSYEQYFGPGTRLTVT.

The chain recombines TRBV9 with TRBJ2-5; D unclear. V was trimmed by 0 bases and J by 5 bases, leaving 8 bases between them. Germline V gene lookup returns CDR1 SGDLS and CDR2 YYNGEE. The CDR3 runs 13 residues. CDR3 nucleotides: TGTGCCAGCAGCGTAGATCACGGGGAGACCCAGTACTTC. Protein product: CASSVDHGETQYF.

The gene calls are TRBV30 and TRBJ1-2; D remains unclear. CDR1 and CDR2 (germline): GTSNPN, SVGIG (reference sequence). V lost 2 bases, J lost 5 bases, and 9 bases lay in between. This CDR3 spans 12 amino acids. The CDR3 nucleotides are TGTGCCTGGAGTAAGCCCAGTTATGGCTACACCTTC. Translated: CAWSKPSYGYTF.

The chain employs TRBV5-1 and TRBJ2-6, with D possibly matching TRBD2 (5 bases). CDR1 and CDR2 (germline): SGHRS, YFSETQ. This CDR3 has 17 amino acids. The V and J ends lost 3 bases and 0 bases respectively, with 13 bases between them. CDR3 loop: CASSSPGTSSGANVLTF. CDR3 coding DNA: TGCGCCAGCAGCTCGCCTGGCACTAGCTCTGGGGCCAACGTCCTGACTTTC.

The V gene is TRBV11-2, the J gene TRBJ2-1; D remains ambiguous. Germline V gives CDR1 SGHAT, CDR2 FQNNGV. Trimming took 4 bases from V and 8 from J, leaving 18 bases between them. This CDR3 contains 15 residues. The DNA of the CDR3 is TGTGCCAGCAGCTCCGATGGGCTCCCTAGGGATGAGCAGTTCTTC. Its translation: CASSSDGLPRDEQFF. The full variable domain, rest sourced from reference TRBV11-2 and TRBJ2-1, is EAGVAQSPRYKIIEKRQSVAFWCNPISGHATLYWYQQILGQGPKLLIQFQNNGVVDDSQLPKDRFSAERLKGVDSTLKIQPAKLEDSAVYLCASSSDGLPRDEQFFGPGTRLTVL.

This clone was seen more than once but under ten times. The V and J genes are TRBV5-1 and TRBJ2-5; 8 bases line up with TRBD1. CDR3 size: 16 residues. CDR1 is SGHRS and CDR2 is YFSETQ in the germline V gene. V trimming: 0 bases; J trimming: 2 bases; junction bases outside the gene matches: 6. CDR3 residues: CASSLETGGFQETQYF. In nucleotides, the CDR3 is TGCGCCAGCAGCTTGGAAACAGGGGGATTTCAAGAGACCCAGTACTTC.

The V call is TRBV2, the J call TRBJ2-5; D remains unclear. Trimming removed 7 bases at V and 1 base at J, with 13 bases between. CDR1 SNHLY and CDR2 FYNNEI come from the germline V gene. The CDR3 runs 14 residues. CDR3 coding DNA: TGTGCCAGCACTAGATTTGGGCCCCAAGAGACCCAGTACTTC. Encoded protein: CASTRFGPQETQYF.

By share, this clone counts as medium-sized. The CDR3 here is CASRQSGETQYF. CDR3 coding DNA: TGTGCCAGTAGGCAGAGTGGAGAGACCCAGTACTTC. The chain carries TRBV19 and TRBJ2-5; D is unresolved. The CDR3 runs to 12 residues. Germline loops: CDR1 LNHDA, CDR2 SQIVND (reference sequence). Trimming left V 6 bases short and J 4 bases short, with 9 bases between. The whole variable domain, filled in from reference TRBV19 and TRBJ2-5, reads DGGITQSPKYLFRKEGQNVTLSCEQNLNHDAMYWYRQDPGQGLRLIYYSQIVNDFQKGDIAEGYSVSREKKESFPLTVTSAQKNPTAFYLCASRQSGETQYFGPGTRLLVL.

The chain has TRBV2 and TRBJ2-3; 12 bases map to TRBD2. CDR3 size: 16 residues. Germline trimming cut 5 bases from V and 2 bases from J; bases unmatched to any gene: 5. Germline V lookup: CDR1 SNHLY, CDR2 FYNNEI. CDR3 nucleotide sequence: TGTGCCAGCAGTCCGACTAGCGGGGGAAACACAGATACGCAGTATTTT. Amino acid sequence: CASSPTSGGNTDTQYF.

To note about this clone: Other nucleotide sequences in the sample specify the same CDR3. The rearrangement uses TRBV5-1 and TRBJ2-5; the match to TRBD1 covers 7 bases. CDR3 length equals 13 residues. V shed 3 bases, J shed 1 base, and the junction held 0 bases outside the gene matches. The germline V gene encodes CDR1 SGHRS and CDR2 YFSETQ. The CDR3 region has the DNA TGCGCCAGCAGCTCAGGGGGCCAAGAGACCCAGTACTTC. Residues: CASSSGGQETQYF.

The chain recombines TRBV12-5 with TRBJ1-6, with D possibly TRBD1 on 5 matching bases. Germline V gives CDR1 LGHNT, CDR2 FRNRAP. This CDR3 is 15 amino acids long. The V and J ends lost 7 bases and 10 bases respectively, with 20 bases between them. The CDR3 is CASATGAGRESPLHF. The CDR3, as DNA: TGTGCTAGTGCTACTGGGGCCGGACGGGAGTCACCCCTCCACTTT.

This clone came up a few times. The sample has other DNA sequences that encode this CDR3 too. The chain links TRBV7-2 to TRBJ2-5; D is perhaps TRBD2 (6 bases). V shed 5 bases and J shed 4 bases, with 11 bases lying between them. Germline V gene sequence: CDR1 SGHTA, CDR2 FQGNSA. The CDR3 sequence is 13 residues long. For the CDR3, the DNA is TGTGCCAGCAGCCTGACTAGTTTAGAGACCCAGTACTTC. Translated: CASSLTSLETQYF.

This clone appeared a few times. At one end, the junction sequence differs from germline, possibly due to a read error. This sequence joins TRBV25-1 and TRBJ1-1; D is unresolved. In germline, CDR1 is MGHDK, CDR2 SYGVNS. The CDR3 contains 15 residues. In DNA, the CDR3 is TGTGCCAGCAGTGACAACTCACGGTGGAACGCTGAAGCTTTCTTT. It translates to CASSDNSRWNAEAFF. The full variable domain, with the rest looked up from reference TRBV25-1 and TRBJ1-1, is EADIYQTPRYLVIGTGKKITLECSQTMGHDKMYWYQQDPGMELHLIHYSYGVNSTEKGDLSSESTVSRIRTEHFPLTLESARPSHTSQYLCASSDNSRWNAEAFFGQGTRLTVV.

The genes are TRBV27 and TRBJ2-5, with a possible D match to TRBD1 (5 bases). Trimming shortened V by 5 bases and J by 3 bases, and 7 bases separated the two germline ends. Germline V gives CDR1 MNHEY, CDR2 SMNVEV (reference sequence). The CDR3 consists of 12 residues. The CDR3 DNA sequence: TGTGCCAGCAGTGGCAGGGAAGAGACCCAGTACTTC. Translation: CASSGREETQYF.

This clone was picked up a small number of times. Other DNA variants within this sample encode the same CDR3. The J gene is TRBJ2-7, the V gene TRBV30, with D possibly TRBD1 on 5 matching bases. Trimming pared 3 bases from V and 3 bases from J, leaving 6 bases between. Germline V gene sequence: CDR1 GTSNPN, CDR2 SVGIG (reference sequence). The length of the CDR3 is 11 residues. CDR3 region: CAWSDSYEQYF. CDR3 coding DNA: TGTGCCTGGAGCGACAGCTACGAGCAGTACTTC.

The V gene is TRBV9, the J gene TRBJ1-2, with D perhaps matching TRBD1 (5 bases). Trimming removed 4 bases from V and 4 bases from J, with 11 bases in between. The CDR3 is 13 residues long. From germline, CDR1 is SGDLS and CDR2 YYNGEE. This chain's CDR3 is CASSPPGGYGYTF. For the CDR3, the DNA is TGTGCCAGCAGCCCTCCGGGGGGCTATGGCTACACCTTC. Full variable domain (outside the CDR3, taken from reference TRBV9 and TRBJ1-2): DSGVTQTPKHLITATGQRVTLRCSPRSGDLSVYWYQQSLDQGLQFLIQYYNGEERAKGNILERFSAQQFPDLHSELNLSSLELGDSALYFCASSPPGGYGYTFGSGTRLTVV.

V and J are TRBV11-2 and TRBJ2-5, with D unresolved. Deletions cut 7 bases from V and 1 base from J, with 10 bases between. The CDR3 spans 13 residues. Germline CDR1 SGHAT, CDR2 FQNNGV. CDR3 amino acids: CASTPASQETQYF. CDR3 DNA sequence: TGTGCCAGCACCCCTGCTAGCCAAGAGACCCAGTACTTC. Together with reference TRBV11-2 and TRBJ2-5, the CDR3 gives the full variable domain: EAGVAQSPRYKIIEKRQSVAFWCNPISGHATLYWYQQILGQGPKLLIQFQNNGVVDDSQLPKDRFSAERLKGVDSTLKIQPAKLEDSAVYLCASTPASQETQYFGPGTRLLVL.